This paragraph covers one T cell receptor beta chain sequence. What it binds is unknown. The data are from a study of siplizumab effects on memory and regulatory T cells. Study overall: Each responder-stimulator pair had a siplizumab approximately 0.95 ug/mL reaction and a drug-free control. Points from the study as a whole: Tregs proliferating in siplizumab cultures lacked confirmation of their suppressive function.

The authors cocultured the mixed lymphocyte reaction cells at 37 degrees C for about 6 days. The CDR3 covers 14 residues. CDR1 and CDR2 from the germline V gene are LNHNV and YYDKDF (reference sequence). The germline V and J ends were trimmed by 0 bases and 6 bases, with 8 bases remaining between them. Method: immunoSEQ multiplex PCR; TCRdb's copy keeps in-frame clones and lacks some. The top ten hold 8.6% of the sample, which has about 9,900 clones, more than 35% seen once. The sequencing sample was made of CFSE-low (dividing) CD4+ T cells sorted from an allogeneic mixed lymphocyte reaction. This chain joins TRBV15 and TRBJ1-4; the D gene is possibly TRBD1 (6 bases). The receptor was isolated from a human donor in good health; the cells came from an allogeneic mixed lymphocyte reaction. The CDR3 region is CATSRDTGYEKLFF. In nucleotides, the CDR3 is TGTGCCACCAGCAGAGATACAGGGTATGAAAAACTGTTTTTT.